This passage covers 4 T cell receptor beta chains from one sample sequenced in a study of T cell responses to AZD1222 COVID-19 vaccine. Using immunoSEQ multiplex PCR, the repertoire was profiled, and TCRdb retains in-frame clones only, with some absent. The table has tens of thousands of clones, around 93% seen once. The material was peripheral blood, obtained 28 days after the second AZD1222 dose. The receptors originated from an adult who received the AZD1222 COVID-19 vaccine.

The chain is built from TRBV6-5 and TRBJ2-2; D not certain. Germline V lookup: CDR1 MNHEY, CDR2 SVGAGI. CDR3 length: 15 amino acids. The V end was cut by 2 bases, the J end by 1 base, with 8 bases between. The CDR3 DNA reads as TGTGCCAGCAGTTACGGTCCCGTGAACACCGGGGAGCTGTTTTTT. It yields the protein CASSYGPVNTGELFF.

The rearrangement joins TRBV5-4 to TRBJ2-7; TRBD1 matches at 7 bases. The CDR3 spans 13 residues. The germline CDR1 and CDR2 sequences are SGHNT and YYREEE (reference sequence). After removal of 1 base from V and 6 bases from J, the junction contained 4 bases not matched to a gene. Here the CDR3 reads CASSLTGVGEQYF. Written as DNA, the CDR3 is TGTGCCAGCAGCTTGACAGGGGTGGGCGAGCAGTACTTC.

The rearrangement joins TRBV11-2 to TRBJ2-3; D is uncertain. V lost 1 base, J lost 2 bases, and 7 bases lay in between. The CDR3 runs 14 residues. Germline CDR1 and CDR2: SGHAT and FQNNGV. The DNA for the CDR3 is TGTGCCAGCAGCTTAGGGGCCAACACAGATACGCAGTATTTT. Amino acids: CASSLGANTDTQYF.

The chain has TRBV4-3 and TRBJ1-1; the D is unclear. V gave up 4 bases and J gave up 5 bases, with 11 bases separating them. CDR1 LGHNA and CDR2 YSLEER come from the germline V gene. The CDR3 totals 13 residues. The CDR3 nucleotides are TGCGCCAGCAGCCCAAATCGTGGGACTGAAGCTTTCTTT. Protein product: CASSPNRGTEAFF.